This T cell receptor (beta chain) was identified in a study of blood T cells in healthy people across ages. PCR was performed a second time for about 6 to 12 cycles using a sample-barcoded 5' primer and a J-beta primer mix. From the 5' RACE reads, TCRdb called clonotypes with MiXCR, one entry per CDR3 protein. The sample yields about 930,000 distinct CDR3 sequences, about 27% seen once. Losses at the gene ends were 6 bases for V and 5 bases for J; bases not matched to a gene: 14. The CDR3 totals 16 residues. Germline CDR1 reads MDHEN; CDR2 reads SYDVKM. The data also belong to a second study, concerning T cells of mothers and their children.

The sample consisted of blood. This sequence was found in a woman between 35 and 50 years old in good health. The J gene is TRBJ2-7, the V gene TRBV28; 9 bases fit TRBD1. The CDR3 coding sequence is TGTGCCAGCAGCAAACCGACGGGGACAGGGACGAACGAGCAGTACTTC. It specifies CASSKPTGTGTNEQYF.